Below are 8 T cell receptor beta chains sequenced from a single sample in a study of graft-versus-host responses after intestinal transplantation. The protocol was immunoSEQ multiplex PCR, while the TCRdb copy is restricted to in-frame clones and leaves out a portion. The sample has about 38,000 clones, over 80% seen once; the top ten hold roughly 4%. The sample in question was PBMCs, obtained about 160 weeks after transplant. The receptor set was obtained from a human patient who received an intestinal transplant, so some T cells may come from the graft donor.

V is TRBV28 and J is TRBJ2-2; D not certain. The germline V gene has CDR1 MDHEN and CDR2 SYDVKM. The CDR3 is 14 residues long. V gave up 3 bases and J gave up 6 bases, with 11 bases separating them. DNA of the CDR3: TGTGCCAGCAGTTTTTTACGTTTCGCCGGGGAGCTGTTTTTT. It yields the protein CASSFLRFAGELFF.

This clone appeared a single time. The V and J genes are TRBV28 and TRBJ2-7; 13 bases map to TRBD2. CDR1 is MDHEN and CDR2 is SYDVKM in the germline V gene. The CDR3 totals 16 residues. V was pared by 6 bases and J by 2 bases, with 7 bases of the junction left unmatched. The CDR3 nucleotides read TGTGCCAGCAGGAGGGGTACTAGCGGGAGGGCCTACGAGCAGTACTTC. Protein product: CASRRGTSGRAYEQYF.

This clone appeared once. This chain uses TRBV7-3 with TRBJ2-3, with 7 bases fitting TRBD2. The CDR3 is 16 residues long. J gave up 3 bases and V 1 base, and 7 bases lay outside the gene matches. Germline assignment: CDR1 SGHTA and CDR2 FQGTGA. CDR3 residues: CASSLIGDYLTDTQYF. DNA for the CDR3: TGTGCCAGCAGCTTAATCGGGGACTACTTAACAGATACGCAGTATTTT.

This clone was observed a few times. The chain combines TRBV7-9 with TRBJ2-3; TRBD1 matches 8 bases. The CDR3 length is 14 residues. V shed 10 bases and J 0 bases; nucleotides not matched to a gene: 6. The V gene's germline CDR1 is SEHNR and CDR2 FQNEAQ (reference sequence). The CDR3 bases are TGTGCCATCAGGGGGCCATCTAGCACAGATACGCAGTATTTT. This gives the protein CAIRGPSSTDTQYF.

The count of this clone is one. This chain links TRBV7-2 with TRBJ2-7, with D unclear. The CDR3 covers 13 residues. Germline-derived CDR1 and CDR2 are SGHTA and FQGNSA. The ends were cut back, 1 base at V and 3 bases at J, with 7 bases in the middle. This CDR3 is CASSLDGLYEQYF. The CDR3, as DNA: TGTGCCAGCAGCTTAGATGGCCTCTACGAGCAGTACTTC.

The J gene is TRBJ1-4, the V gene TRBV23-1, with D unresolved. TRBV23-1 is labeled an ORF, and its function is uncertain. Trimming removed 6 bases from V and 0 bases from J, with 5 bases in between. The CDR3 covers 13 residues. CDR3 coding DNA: TGCGCCAGCAGACGAACAACTAATGAAAAACTGTTTTTT. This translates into CASRRTTNEKLFF.

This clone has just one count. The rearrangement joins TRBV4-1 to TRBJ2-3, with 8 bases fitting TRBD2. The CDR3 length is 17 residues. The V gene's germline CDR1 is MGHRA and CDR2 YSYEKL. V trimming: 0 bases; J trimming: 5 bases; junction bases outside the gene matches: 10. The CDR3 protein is CASSQDRGGGPQDTQYF. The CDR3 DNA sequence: TGCGCCAGCAGCCAAGATCGGGGCGGGGGGCCACAAGATACGCAGTATTTT.

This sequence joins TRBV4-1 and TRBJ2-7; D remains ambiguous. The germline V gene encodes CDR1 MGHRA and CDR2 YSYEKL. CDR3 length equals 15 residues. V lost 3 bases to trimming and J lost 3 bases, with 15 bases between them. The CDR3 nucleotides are TGCGCCAGCAGCCATACTTCAGAAGCGCTCTACGAGCAGTACTTC. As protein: CASSHTSEALYEQYF.